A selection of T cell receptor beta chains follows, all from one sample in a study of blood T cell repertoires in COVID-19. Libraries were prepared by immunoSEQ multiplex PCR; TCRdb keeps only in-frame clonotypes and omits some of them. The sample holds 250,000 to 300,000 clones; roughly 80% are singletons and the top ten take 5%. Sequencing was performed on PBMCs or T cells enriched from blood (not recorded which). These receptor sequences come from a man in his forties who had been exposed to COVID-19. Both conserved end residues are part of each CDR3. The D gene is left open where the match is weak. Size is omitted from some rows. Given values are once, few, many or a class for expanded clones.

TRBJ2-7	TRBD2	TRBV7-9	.	TGTGCCAGCAGGCCGCTTAGTAGGACTAGCGGGAGCTCCGAGCAGTACTTC	CASRPLSRTSGSSEQYF
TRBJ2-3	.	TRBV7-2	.	TGTGCCAGCAGCTTGGGCGGGGCAGATACGCAGTATTTT	CASSLGGADTQYF
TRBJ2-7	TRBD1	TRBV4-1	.	TGCGCCAGCAGCCAAGAGACAGGGGGGACCTACGAGCAGTACTTC	CASSQETGGTYEQYF
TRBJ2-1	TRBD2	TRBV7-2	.	TGTGCCAGCAGCTTAGACAGGTTTAGCGGGAGGTCCTACAATGAGCAGTTCTTC	CASSLDRFSGRSYNEQFF
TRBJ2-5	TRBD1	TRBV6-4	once	TGTGCCAGCAGTGAGACAGGGTTCGGGACCCAGTACTTC	CASSETGFGTQYF
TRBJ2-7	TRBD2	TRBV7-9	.	TGTGCCAGCAGCCGCGGACTAGCGGGAGGTTCAGCCTACGAGCAGTACTTC	CASSRGLAGGSAYEQYF
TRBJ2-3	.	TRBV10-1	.	TGCGCCAGCAGTGAGCGGAGAGTTTGGGCAGATACGCAGTATTTT	CASSERRVWADTQYF
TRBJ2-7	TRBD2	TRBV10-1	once	TGCGCCAGCAGTAGCCACGTGGCGGGAGGCAACTACGAGCAGTACTTC	CASSSHVAGGNYEQYF
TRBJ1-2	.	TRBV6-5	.	TGTGCCAGCAGTTACTCGTTCAGGTCCGAGGGTGGCTACACCTTC	CASSYSFRSEGGYTF
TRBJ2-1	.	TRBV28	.	TGTGCCAGCAGTTTATCCCCTGAATCTTGGGCTGGGCTCGGCAATGAGCAGTTCTTC	CASSLSPESWAGLGNEQFF
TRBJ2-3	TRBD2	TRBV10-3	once	TGTGCCATCAGTGAGGAGAGACTAGCGGGAGGAGGGGATACGCAGTATTTT	CAISEERLAGGGDTQYF
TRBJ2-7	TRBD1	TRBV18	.	TGTGCCAGCTCACCCGGGACAGGGGCGAACGAGCAGTACTTC	CASSPGTGANEQYF
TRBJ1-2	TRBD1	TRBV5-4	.	TGTGCCAGCAGCCCTGCCCCCACGGGACAGGCGAATGGCTACACCTTC	CASSPAPTGQANGYTF
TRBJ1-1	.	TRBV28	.	TGTGCCAGCAGCCCTCAGACTGACCCTACAAATAACACTGAAGCTTTCTTT	CASSPQTDPTNNTEAFF
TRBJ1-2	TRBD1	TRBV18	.	TGTGCCAGCTCACCCCGGGACAGCGGTGGCTACACCTTC	CASSPRDSGGYTF
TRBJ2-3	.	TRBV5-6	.	TGTGCCAGCAACCTGGGTGGAGCCACAGATACGCAGTATTTT	CASNLGGATDTQYF
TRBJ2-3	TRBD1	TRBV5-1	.	TGCGCCAGCAGCTATCAGGGGGCGTCCACAGATACGCAGTATTTT	CASSYQGASTDTQYF
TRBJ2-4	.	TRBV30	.	TGTGCCTGGAGTGTACTGGAGAGGAACATTCAGTACTTC	CAWSVLERNIQYF
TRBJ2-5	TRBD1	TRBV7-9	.	TGTGCCGACAGGGTCCAAGAGACCCAGTACTTC	CADRVQETQYF
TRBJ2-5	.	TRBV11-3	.	TGTGCCAGCAGCTTAGACTTTCACCGACTAGGGAAAGAGACCCAGTACTTC	CASSLDFHRLGKETQYF
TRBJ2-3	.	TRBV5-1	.	TGCGCCAGCTACGATCAGGGAAGGACAGATACGCAGTATTTT	CASYDQGRTDTQYF
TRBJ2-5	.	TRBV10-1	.	TGCGCCAGCAGTAACAGGGTGGAAGAGACCCAGTACTTC	CASSNRVEETQYF
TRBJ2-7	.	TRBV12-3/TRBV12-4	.	TGTGCCAGCAGTTTAGCAGGACACCTCAACTTC	CASSLAGHLNF
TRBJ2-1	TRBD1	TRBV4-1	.	TGCGCCAGCAGCCACAGAAAGGGACAGAACTCCTACAATGAGCAGTTCTTC	CASSHRKGQNSYNEQFF
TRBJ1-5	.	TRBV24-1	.	TGTGCCACCAGTGAGTCCCGGGGGAGCAATCAGCCCCAGCATTTT	CATSESRGSNQPQHF
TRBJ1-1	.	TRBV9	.	TGTGCCAGCAGCGTAGCTGGGAGGACCGCTGAAGCTTTCTTT	CASSVAGRTAEAFF
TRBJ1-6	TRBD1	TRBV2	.	TGTGCCAGCAGTTTAGACAGGGACAATTCACCCCTCCACTTT	CASSLDRDNSPLHF
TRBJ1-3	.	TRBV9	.	TGTGCCAGCAGCGCCCAATGGGCCTCTGGAAACACCATATATTTT	CASSAQWASGNTIYF
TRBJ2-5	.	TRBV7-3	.	TGTGCCAGCAGCCCGCTCGGTGACAGTTGGGAGACCCAGTACTTC	CASSPLGDSWETQYF
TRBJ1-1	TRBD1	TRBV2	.	TGTGCCAGCACCCAGGGGGCGATTATGAACACTGAAGCTTTCTTT	CASTQGAIMNTEAFF
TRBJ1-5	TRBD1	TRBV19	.	TGTGCGGTAGGGACAGGGGGAAATCAGCCCCAGCATTTT	CAVGTGGNQPQHF
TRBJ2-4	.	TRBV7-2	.	TGTGCCAGCAGCTTAAGGTCGGGGGTGGGGTCTGGAAACATTCAGTACTTC	CASSLRSGVGSGNIQYF
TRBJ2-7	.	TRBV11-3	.	TGTGCCAGCAGCTTGGACAGCTTCTACGAGCAGTACTTC	CASSLDSFYEQYF
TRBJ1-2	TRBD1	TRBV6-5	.	TGTGCCAGCGCCCTGGGACAGGGGGGCTATGGCTACACCTTC	CASALGQGGYGYTF
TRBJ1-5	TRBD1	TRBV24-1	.	TGTGCCACCAGTGATGGGGGACAGGGGTATCAGCCCCAGCATTTT	CATSDGGQGYQPQHF
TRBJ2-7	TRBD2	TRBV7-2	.	TGTGCCAGCAGGAGACTAGCGGGACTCCAAATCCAGTACTTC	CASRRLAGLQIQYF
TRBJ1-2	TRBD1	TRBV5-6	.	TGTGCCAGCAGCCCGTACGGGGACAGGGGAAACTATGGCTACACCTTC	CASSPYGDRGNYGYTF
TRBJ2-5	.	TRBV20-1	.	TGCAGTGCTACCCGGGAAGGGACCCAGTACTTC	CSATREGTQYF
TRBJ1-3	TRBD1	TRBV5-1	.	TGCGCCAGCAGCCTTGGACAGGGTGCTGGAAACACCATATATTTT	CASSLGQGAGNTIYF
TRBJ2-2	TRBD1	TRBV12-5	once	TGTGCTAGTGGCCACCGGGACAGGGGGTCGAGAACCGGGGAGCTGTTTTTT	CASGHRDRGSRTGELFF
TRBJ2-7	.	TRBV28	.	TGTGCCAGCACGCTTAATGGACAGAAGAGCTCCTACGAGCAGTACTTC	CASTLNGQKSSYEQYF
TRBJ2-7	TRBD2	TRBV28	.	TGTGCCAGCAGTTTATTTGGGGGAGGGCCTTCCGAGCAGTACTTC	CASSLFGGGPSEQYF
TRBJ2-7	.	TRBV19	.	TGTGCCAGTAGTGACACCGGGACTGGACCCTACGAGCAGTACTTC	CASSDTGTGPYEQYF
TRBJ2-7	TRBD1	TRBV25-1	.	TGTGCCAGCAGTGAGCGACAGGGGGCCTACGAGCAGTACTTC	CASSERQGAYEQYF